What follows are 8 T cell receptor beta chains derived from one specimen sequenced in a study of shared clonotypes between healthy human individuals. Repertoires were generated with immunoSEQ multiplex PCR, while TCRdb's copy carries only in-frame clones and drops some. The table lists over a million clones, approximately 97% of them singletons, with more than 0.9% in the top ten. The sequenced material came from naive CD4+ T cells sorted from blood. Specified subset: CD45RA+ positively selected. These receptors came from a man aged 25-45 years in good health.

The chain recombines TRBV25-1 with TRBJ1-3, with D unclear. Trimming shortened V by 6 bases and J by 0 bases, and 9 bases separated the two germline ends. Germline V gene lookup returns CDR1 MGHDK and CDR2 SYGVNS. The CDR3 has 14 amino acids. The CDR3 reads CASSSSSSGNTIYF. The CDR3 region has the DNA TGTGCCAGCAGCAGCAGCAGCTCTGGAAACACCATATATTTT.

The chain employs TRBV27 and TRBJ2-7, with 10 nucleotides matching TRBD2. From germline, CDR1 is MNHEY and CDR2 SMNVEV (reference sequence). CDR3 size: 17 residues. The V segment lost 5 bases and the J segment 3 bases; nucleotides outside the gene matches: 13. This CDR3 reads CASSPVFLAGEIYEQYF. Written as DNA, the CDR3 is TGTGCCAGCAGTCCGGTCTTTCTAGCGGGAGAAATCTACGAGCAGTACTTC.

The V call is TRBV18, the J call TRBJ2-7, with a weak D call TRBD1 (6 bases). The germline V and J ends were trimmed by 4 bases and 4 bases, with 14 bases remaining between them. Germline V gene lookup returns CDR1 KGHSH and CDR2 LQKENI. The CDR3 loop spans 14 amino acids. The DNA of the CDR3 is TGTGCCAGCTCACACGACAGGCTGGGGTACGAGCAGTACTTC. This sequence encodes CASSHDRLGYEQYF.

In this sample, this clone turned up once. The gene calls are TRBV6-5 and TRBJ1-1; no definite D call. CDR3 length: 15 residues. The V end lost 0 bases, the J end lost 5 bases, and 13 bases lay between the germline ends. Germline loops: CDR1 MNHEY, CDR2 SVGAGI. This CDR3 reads CASSYSYSRKTEAFF. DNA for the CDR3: TGTGCCAGCAGTTACTCATATTCGCGTAAGACTGAAGCTTTCTTT.

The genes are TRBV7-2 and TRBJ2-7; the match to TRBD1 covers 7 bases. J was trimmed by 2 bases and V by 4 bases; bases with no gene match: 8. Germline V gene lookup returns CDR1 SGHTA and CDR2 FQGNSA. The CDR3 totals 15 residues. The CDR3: CASSSSGTETYEQYF. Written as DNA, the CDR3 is TGTGCCAGCAGCTCATCCGGGACAGAGACCTACGAGCAGTACTTC.

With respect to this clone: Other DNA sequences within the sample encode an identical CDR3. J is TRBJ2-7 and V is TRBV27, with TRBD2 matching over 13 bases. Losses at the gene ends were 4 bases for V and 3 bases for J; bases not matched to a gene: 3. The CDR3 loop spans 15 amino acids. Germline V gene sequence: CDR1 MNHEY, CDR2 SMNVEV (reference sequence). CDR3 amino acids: CASSSGTSGIYEQYF. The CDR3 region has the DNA TGTGCCAGCAGTTCCGGGACTAGCGGGATCTACGAGCAGTACTTC.

CDR3: CASSSTDRSYNEQFF. The CDR3 coding sequence is TGCGCCAGCAGCTCCACCGACAGGAGTTATAATGAGCAGTTCTTC. The chain links TRBV5-1 to TRBJ2-1; D possibly corresponds to TRBD1 (6 bases). Germline CDR1 and CDR2: SGHRS and YFSETQ. This CDR3 has 15 amino acids. Deletions cut 3 bases from V and 7 bases from J, with 17 bases between.

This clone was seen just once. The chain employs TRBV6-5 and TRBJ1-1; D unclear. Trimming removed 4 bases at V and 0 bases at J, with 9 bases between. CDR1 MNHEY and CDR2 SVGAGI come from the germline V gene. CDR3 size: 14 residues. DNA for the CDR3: TGTGCCAGCAGTTCTCAGCCACTGAACACTGAAGCTTTCTTT. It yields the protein CASSSQPLNTEAFF.